The rows below give T cell receptor beta chains drawn from one sample of a study of blood T cell repertoires in COVID-19. Profiling relied on immunoSEQ multiplex PCR, and the TCRdb table lists in-frame clones only, not all of them. The data hold under 400,000 clones, with about 89% observed a single time. The sequenced sample consisted of PBMCs or T cells enriched from blood (not recorded which). The receptors shown here come from a man aged 35-49 years in a cohort exposed to, infected with or recovered from COVID-19 (not recorded which). The CDR3 runs from the conserved cysteine through the conserved F or W. The order of the fields is V gene, clone size, J gene, D gene, CDR3 DNA, CDR3 protein. The D gene is left open where the match is weak. Size is stated for part of the rows, as once, few or many counts, or as a class when the clone is expanded.

TRBV25-1	NA	TRBJ2-1	TRBD2	TGTGCCAGCAGTTTACTAGCGGGAGCTTACAATGAGCAGTTCTTC	CASSLLAGAYNEQFF
TRBV7-8	NA	TRBJ2-7	TRBD1	TGTGCCAGCAGCTTCCCAAAGATCGGACAGGGAGGTTACGAGCAGTACTTC	CASSFPKIGQGGYEQYF
TRBV2	NA	TRBJ2-7	TRBD2	TGTGCCAGCCGTGGACTAGCGGGAGTCAGCGAGCAGTACTTC	CASRGLAGVSEQYF
TRBV19	NA	TRBJ2-7	TRBD1	TGTGCCAGTAGTTCCACCGGGACAGGGGCCTACGAGCAGTACTTC	CASSSTGTGAYEQYF
TRBV2	NA	TRBJ2-7	NA	TGTGCCAGCAGACAGGCTGGCGAGCAGTACTTC	CASRQAGEQYF
TRBV15	NA	TRBJ2-7	TRBD1	TGTGCCACCAGCAGAAACAGGGGTGGCTACGAGCAGTACTTC	CATSRNRGGYEQYF
TRBV12-3/TRBV12-4	few	TRBJ1-5	NA	TGTGCCAGCAGTTTGTCAGGGTATCAGCCCCAGCATTTT	CASSLSGYQPQHF
TRBV27	NA	TRBJ2-2	TRBD1	TGTGCCAGCAAGCTATCGACAGGGGCGGCCGGGGAGCTGTTTTTT	CASKLSTGAAGELFF
TRBV2	few	TRBJ2-1	TRBD2	TGTGCCAGCACGGGCGGGAGCTCCTACAATGAGCAGTTCTTC	CASTGGSSYNEQFF
TRBV19	once	TRBJ2-6	NA	TGTGCCAGTAATCGACAGGCTCTTTACTCTGGGGCCAACGTCCTGACTTTC	CASNRQALYSGANVLTF
TRBV18	NA	TRBJ1-1	NA	TGTGCCAGCTCACCACCTATGAGCACTGAAGCTTTCTTT	CASSPPMSTEAFF
TRBV27	few	TRBJ2-1	TRBD1	TGTGCCAGCAGTTTATGGGGACAGGGGACGAATGAGCAGTTCTTC	CASSLWGQGTNEQFF
TRBV6-2/TRBV6-3	NA	TRBJ1-6	NA	TGTGCCAGCAGTTACGACGGGACACCCCTCCACTTT	CASSYDGTPLHF
TRBV29-1	NA	TRBJ1-1	TRBD1	TGCAGCGCGTACCGGGACAGGAACACTGAAGCTTTCTTT	CSAYRDRNTEAFF
TRBV10-3	NA	TRBJ1-2	TRBD1	TGTGCCATCAGCGTCGACCCAGGACAGGGCGGCTATGGCTACACCTTC	CAISVDPGQGGYGYTF
TRBV2	NA	TRBJ1-3	NA	TGTGCCAGCAGAATAGAAGTCTCTGGAAACACCATATATTTT	CASRIEVSGNTIYF
TRBV11-3	few	TRBJ2-2	TRBD2	TGTGCCAGCAGCCCTCGCGGGGGGCAAACCGGGGAGCTGTTTTTT	CASSPRGGQTGELFF
TRBV3-1/TRBV3-2	NA	TRBJ2-7	NA	TGTGCCAGCAGCCAAGATCTAATTGACACGCGTTCCTACGAGCAGTACTTC	CASSQDLIDTRSYEQYF
TRBV2	NA	TRBJ2-1	TRBD2	TGTGCCAGCAGGGGACTAGCGGGTACCTCCTACAATGAGCAGTTCTTC	CASRGLAGTSYNEQFF
TRBV7-9	NA	TRBJ1-1	TRBD1	TGTGCCAGCAGCCATAGGACAGGTGGGAACACTGAAGCTTTCTTT	CASSHRTGGNTEAFF
TRBV6-5	NA	TRBJ1-4	TRBD1	TGTGCCAGCCTTAAGGGACAGGGTAATGAAAAACTGTTTTTT	CASLKGQGNEKLFF
TRBV7-9	NA	TRBJ2-1	TRBD2	TGTGCCAGCAGCTTAGGGCGGGAGTGGGCTTACAATGAGCAGTTCTTC	CASSLGREWAYNEQFF
TRBV7-8	NA	TRBJ2-7	NA	TGTGCCAGCAGCTTGAGATCGTACGAGCAGTACTTC	CASSLRSYEQYF
TRBV7-2	NA	TRBJ2-1	TRBD2	TGTGCCAGCAGCTTAGACGGGACTAACGATTTGGAGCAGTTCTTC	CASSLDGTNDLEQFF
TRBV28	once	TRBJ2-3	NA	TGTGCCAGCGTTTCTGGTGGCGGAACTAGCACAGATACGCAGTATTTT	CASVSGGGTSTDTQYF